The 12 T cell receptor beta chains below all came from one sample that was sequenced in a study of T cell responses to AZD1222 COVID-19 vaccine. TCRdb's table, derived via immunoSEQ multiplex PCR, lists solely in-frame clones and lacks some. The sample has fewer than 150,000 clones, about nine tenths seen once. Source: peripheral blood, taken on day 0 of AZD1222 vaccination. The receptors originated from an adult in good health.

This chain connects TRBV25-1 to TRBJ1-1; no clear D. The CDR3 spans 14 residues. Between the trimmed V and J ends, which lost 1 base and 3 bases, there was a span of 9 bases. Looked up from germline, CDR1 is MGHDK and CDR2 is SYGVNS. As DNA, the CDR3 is TGTGCCAGCAGTGAATCCCTTGAGGACACTGAAGCTTTCTTT. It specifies CASSESLEDTEAFF.

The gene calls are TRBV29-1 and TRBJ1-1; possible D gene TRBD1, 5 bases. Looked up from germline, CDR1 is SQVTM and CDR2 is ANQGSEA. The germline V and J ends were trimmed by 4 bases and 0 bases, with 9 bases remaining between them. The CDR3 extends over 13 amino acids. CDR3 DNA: TGCAGCGTTGTGGGACGGTTGAACACTGAAGCTTTCTTT. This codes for CSVVGRLNTEAFF.

Here the CDR3 reads CASSGGDPWSQETQYF. The CDR3 nucleotides are TGTGCCAGCAGCGGCGGGGACCCCTGGTCCCAAGAGACCCAGTACTTC. The chain couples TRBV5-4 to TRBJ2-5, with D possibly TRBD2 on 6 matching bases. Germline V gene lookup returns CDR1 SGHNT and CDR2 YYREEE (reference sequence). Trimming pared 4 bases from V and 1 base from J, leaving 17 bases between. The CDR3 contains 16 residues.

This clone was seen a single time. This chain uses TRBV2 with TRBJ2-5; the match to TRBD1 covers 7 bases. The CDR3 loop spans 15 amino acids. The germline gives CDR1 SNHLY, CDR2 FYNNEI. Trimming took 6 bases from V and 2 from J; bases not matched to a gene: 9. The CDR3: CASSPGTAPQETQYF. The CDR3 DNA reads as TGTGCCAGCAGCCCCGGGACAGCGCCTCAAGAGACCCAGTACTTC.

The CDR3 DNA is TGTGCCAGCAGCACCCCGCGAGGGGCTTACAGGGTTGACGGCACAGATACGCAGTATTTT. Translated: CASSTPRGAYRVDGTDTQYF. The rearrangement links TRBV7-9 to TRBJ2-3, with a possible D match to TRBD1 (6 bases). The V gene lost 5 bases and the J gene lost 1 base, with 28 bases spanning the gap. Per the germline V gene, CDR1 is SEHNR and CDR2 is FQNEAQ (reference sequence). The CDR3 has 20 amino acids.

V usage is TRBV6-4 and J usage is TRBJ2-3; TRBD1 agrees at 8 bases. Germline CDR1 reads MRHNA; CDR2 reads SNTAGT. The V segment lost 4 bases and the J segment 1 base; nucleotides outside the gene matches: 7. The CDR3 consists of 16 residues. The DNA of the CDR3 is TGTGCCAGCAGTGCCTTTACAGGGGGAGGCACAGATACGCAGTATTTT. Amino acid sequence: CASSAFTGGGTDTQYF.

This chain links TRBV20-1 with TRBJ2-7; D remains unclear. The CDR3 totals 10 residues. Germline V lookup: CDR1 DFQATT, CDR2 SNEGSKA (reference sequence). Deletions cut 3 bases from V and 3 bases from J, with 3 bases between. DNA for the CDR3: TGCAGTGCTAGGTACTACGAGCAGTACTTC. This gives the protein CSARYYEQYF.

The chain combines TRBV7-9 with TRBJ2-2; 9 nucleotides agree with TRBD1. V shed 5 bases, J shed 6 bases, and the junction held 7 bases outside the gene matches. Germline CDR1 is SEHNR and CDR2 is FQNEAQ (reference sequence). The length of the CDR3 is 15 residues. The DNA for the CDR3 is TGTGCCAGCAGCGCGTACAGGGGGCGGGCCGGGGAGCTGTTTTTT. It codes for CASSAYRGRAGELFF.

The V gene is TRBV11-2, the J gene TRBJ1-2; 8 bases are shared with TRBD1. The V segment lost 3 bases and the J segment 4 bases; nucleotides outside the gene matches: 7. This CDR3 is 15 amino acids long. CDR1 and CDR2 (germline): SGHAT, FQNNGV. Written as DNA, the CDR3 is TGTGCCAGCAGCTTCTCGGGGACAGGCCTCTATGGCTACACCTTC. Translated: CASSFSGTGLYGYTF.

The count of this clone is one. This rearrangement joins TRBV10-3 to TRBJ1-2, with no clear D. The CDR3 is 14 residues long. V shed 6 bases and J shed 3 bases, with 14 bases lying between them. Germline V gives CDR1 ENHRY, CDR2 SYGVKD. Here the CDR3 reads CAIRPTKDHYGYTF. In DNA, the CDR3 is TGTGCCATCAGACCCACGAAGGACCACTATGGCTACACCTTC.

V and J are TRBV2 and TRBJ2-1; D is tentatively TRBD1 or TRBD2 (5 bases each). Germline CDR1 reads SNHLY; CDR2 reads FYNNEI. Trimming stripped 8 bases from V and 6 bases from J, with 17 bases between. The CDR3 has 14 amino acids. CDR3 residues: CASGTFGSGNEQFF. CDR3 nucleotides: TGTGCCAGCGGGACCTTTGGTTCCGGCAATGAGCAGTTCTTC.

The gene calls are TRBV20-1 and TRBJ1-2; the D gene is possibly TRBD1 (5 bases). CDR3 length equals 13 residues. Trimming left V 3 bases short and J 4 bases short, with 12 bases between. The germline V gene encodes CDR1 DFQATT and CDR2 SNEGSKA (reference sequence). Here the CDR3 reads CSASPGLPYGYTF. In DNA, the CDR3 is TGCAGTGCTAGTCCAGGGCTTCCCTATGGCTACACCTTC.